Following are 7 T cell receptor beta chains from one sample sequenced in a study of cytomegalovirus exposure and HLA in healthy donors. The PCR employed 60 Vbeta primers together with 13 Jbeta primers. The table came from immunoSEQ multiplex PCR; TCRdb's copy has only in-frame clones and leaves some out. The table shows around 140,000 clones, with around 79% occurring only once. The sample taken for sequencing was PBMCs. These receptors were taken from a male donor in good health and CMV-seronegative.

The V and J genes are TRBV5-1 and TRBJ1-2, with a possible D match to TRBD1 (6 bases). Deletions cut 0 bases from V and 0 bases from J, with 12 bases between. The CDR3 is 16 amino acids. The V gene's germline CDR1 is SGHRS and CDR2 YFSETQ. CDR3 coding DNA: TGCGCCAGCAGCTTGGACAGGGTTTCTTCTAACTATGGCTACACCTTC. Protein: CASSLDRVSSNYGYTF.

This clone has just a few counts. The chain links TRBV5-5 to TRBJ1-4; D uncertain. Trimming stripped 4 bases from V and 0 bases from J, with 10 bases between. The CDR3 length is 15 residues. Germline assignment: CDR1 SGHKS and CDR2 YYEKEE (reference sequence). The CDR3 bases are TGTGCCAGCAGCCCGGACTTTTCAACTAATGAAAAACTGTTTTTT. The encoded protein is CASSPDFSTNEKLFF.

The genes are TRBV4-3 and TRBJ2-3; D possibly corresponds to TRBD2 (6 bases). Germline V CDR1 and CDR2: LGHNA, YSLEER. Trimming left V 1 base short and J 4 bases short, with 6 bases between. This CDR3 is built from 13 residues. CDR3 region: CASSQAGADTQYF. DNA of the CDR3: TGCGCCAGCAGCCAAGCGGGGGCAGATACGCAGTATTTT.

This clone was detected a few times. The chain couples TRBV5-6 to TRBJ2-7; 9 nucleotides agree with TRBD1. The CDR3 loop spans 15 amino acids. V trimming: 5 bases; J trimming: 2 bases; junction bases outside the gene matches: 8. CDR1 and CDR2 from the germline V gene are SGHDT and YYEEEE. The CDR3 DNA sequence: TGTGCCAGCAGACCCGAAGGACAGGGGACCTACGAGCAGTACTTC. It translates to CASRPEGQGTYEQYF.

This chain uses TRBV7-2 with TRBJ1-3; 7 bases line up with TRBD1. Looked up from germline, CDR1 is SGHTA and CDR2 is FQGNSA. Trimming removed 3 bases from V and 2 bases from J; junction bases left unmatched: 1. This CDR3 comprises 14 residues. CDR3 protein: CASSFTGAGNTIYF. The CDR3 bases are TGTGCCAGCAGCTTTACAGGGGCTGGAAACACCATATATTTT.

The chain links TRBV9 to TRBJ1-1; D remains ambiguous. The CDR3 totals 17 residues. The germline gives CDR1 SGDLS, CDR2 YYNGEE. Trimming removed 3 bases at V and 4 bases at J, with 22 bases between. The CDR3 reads CASSADRRGHLGTEAFF. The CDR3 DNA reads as TGTGCCAGCAGCGCGGATCGGCGGGGTCATTTGGGCACTGAAGCTTTCTTT.

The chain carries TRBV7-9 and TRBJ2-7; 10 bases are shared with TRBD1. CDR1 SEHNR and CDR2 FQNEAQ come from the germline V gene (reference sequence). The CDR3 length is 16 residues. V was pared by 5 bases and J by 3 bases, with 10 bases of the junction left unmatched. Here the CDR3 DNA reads TGTGCCAGCAGCAGATCGCCGGGACAGGGGAACTACGAGCAGTACTTC. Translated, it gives CASSRSPGQGNYEQYF. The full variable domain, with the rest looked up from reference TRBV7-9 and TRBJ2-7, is DTGVSQNPRHKITKRGQNVTFRCDPISEHNRLYWYRQTLGQGPEFLTYFQNEAQLEKSRLLSDRFSAERPKGSFSTLEIQRTEQGDSAMYLCASSRSPGQGNYEQYFGPGTRLTVT.